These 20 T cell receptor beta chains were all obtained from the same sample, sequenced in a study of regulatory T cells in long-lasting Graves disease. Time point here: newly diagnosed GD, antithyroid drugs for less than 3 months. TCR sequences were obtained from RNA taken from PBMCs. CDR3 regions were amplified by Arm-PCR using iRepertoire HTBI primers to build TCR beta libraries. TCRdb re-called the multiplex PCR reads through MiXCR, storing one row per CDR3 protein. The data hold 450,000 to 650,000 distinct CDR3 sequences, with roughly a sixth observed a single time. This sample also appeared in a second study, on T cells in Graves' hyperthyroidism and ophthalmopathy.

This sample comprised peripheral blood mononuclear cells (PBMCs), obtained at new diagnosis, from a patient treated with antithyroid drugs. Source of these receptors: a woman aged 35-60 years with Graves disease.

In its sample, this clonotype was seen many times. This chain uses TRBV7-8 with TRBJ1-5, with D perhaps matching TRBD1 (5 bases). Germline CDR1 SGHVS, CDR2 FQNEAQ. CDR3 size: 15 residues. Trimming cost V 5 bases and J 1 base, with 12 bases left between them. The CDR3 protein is CASSLKWGSNQPQHF. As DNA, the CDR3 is TGTGCCAGCAGCCTTAAGTGGGGGAGCAATCAGCCCCAGCATTTT. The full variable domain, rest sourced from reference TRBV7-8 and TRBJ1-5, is GAGVSQSPRYKVAKRGQDVALRCDPISGHVSLFWYQQALGQGPEFLTYFQNEAQLDKSGLPSDRFFAERPEGSVSTLKIQRTQQEDSAVYLCASSLKWGSNQPQHFGDGTRLSIL.

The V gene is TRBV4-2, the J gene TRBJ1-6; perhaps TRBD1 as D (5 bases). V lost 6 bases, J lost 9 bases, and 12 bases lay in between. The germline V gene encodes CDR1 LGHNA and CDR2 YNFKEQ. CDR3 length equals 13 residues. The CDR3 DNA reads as TGTGCCAGCAGACGGGACTCCCGTTCACCCCTCCACTTT. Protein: CASRRDSRSPLHF.

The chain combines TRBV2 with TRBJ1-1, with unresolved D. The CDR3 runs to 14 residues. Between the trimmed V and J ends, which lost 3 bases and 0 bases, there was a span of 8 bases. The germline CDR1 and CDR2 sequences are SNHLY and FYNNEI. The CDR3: CASSDVWVNTEAFF. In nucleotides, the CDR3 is TGTGCCAGCAGTGACGTCTGGGTGAACACTGAAGCTTTCTTT.

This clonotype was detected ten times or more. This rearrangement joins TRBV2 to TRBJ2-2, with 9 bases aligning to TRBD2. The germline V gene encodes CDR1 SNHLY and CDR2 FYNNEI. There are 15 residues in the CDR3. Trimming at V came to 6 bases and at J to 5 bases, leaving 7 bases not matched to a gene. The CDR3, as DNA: TGTGCCAGCAGGGTGGGGCTAGCGGGGACCGGGGAGCTGTTTTTT. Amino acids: CASRVGLAGTGELFF.

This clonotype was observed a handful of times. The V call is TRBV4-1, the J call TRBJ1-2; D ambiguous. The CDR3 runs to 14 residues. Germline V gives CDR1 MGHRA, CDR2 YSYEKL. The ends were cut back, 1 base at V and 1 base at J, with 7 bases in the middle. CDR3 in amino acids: CASSQGQNNYGYTF. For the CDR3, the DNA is TGCGCCAGCAGCCAAGGGCAGAATAACTATGGCTACACCTTC.

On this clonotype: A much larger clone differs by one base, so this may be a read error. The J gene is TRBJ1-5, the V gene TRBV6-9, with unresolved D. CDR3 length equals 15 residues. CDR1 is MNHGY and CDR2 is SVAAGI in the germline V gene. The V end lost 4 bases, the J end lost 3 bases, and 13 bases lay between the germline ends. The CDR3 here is CASSSRPNSNQPQHF. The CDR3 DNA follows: TGTGCCAGCAGTTCTCGACCGAACTCCAATCAGCCCCAGCATTTT.

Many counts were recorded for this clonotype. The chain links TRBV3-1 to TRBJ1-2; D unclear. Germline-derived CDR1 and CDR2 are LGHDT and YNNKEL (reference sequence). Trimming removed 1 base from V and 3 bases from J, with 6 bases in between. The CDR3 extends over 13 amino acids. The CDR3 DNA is TGTGCCAGCAGCCAAGCCACCCACTATGGCTACACCTTC. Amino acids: CASSQATHYGYTF.

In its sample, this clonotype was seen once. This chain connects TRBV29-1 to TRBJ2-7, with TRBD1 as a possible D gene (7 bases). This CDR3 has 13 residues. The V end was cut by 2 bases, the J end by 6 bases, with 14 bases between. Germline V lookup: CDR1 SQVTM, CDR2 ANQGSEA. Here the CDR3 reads CSVESQGGGEQYF. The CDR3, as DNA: TGCAGCGTTGAAAGTCAGGGGGGAGGCGAGCAGTACTTC.

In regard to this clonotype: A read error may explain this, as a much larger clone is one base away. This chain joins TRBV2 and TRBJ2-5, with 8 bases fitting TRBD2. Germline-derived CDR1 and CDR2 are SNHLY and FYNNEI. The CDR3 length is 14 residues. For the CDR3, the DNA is TGTGCCAGCAGGGGCGGGGGGATCTACAATGAGCAGTCCTTC. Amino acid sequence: CASRGGGIYNEQSF.

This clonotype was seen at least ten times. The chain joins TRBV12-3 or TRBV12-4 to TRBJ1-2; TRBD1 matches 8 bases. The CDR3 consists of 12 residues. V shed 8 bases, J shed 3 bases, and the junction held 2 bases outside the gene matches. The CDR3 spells CASSDRDYGYTF. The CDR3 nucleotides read TGTGCCAGCTCGGACAGGGACTATGGCTACACCTTC.

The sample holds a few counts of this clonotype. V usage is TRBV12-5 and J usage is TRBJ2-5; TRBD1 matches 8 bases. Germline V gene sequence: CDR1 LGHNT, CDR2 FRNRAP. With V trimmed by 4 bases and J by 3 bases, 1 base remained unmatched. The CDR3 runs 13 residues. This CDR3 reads CASGSTGEETQYF. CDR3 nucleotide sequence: TGTGCTAGTGGTTCGACAGGGGAAGAGACCCAGTACTTC.

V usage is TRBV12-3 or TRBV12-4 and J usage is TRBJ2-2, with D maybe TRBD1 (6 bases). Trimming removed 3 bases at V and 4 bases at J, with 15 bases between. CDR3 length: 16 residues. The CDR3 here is CASSFIRQVSTGELFF. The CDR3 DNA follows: TGTGCCAGCAGTTTTATTAGACAGGTGTCCACCGGGGAGCTGTTTTTT.

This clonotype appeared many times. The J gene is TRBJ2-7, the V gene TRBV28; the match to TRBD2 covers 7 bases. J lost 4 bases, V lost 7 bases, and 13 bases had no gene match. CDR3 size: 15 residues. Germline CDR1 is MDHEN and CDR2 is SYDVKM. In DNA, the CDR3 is TGTGCCAGCACCCCCCAAGCGGGGTATCCTTACGAGCAGTACTTC. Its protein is CASTPQAGYPYEQYF.

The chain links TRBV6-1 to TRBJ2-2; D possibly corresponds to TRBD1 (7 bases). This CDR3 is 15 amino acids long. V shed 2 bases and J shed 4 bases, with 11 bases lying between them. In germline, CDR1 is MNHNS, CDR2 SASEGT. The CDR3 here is CASSENRGLTGELFF. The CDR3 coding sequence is TGTGCCAGCAGTGAAAACAGGGGACTCACCGGGGAGCTGTTTTTT.

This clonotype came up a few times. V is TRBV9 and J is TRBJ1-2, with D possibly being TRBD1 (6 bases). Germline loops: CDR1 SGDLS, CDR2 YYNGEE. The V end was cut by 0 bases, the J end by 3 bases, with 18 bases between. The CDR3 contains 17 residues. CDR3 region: CASSVAMDSGEYYGYTF. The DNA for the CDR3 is TGTGCCAGCAGCGTAGCTATGGATTCAGGGGAGTACTATGGCTACACCTTC.

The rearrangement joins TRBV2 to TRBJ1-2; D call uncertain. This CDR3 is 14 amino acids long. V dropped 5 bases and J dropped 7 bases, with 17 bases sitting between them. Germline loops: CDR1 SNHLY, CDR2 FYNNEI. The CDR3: CASSTLEKGSGYTF. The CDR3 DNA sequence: TGTGCCAGCAGTACTCTCGAGAAGGGATCTGGCTACACCTTC.

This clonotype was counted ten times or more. CDR3 coding DNA: TGTGCCAGCAGTCGCCCCGACAGGGAGGGTTCACCCCTCCACTTT. Amino acids: CASSRPDREGSPLHF. This chain uses TRBV28 with TRBJ1-6; 7 bases fit TRBD1. The CDR3 extends over 15 amino acids. Germline lookup yields CDR1 MDHEN and CDR2 SYDVKM. V lost 5 bases and J lost 9; bases outside the gene matches: 10.

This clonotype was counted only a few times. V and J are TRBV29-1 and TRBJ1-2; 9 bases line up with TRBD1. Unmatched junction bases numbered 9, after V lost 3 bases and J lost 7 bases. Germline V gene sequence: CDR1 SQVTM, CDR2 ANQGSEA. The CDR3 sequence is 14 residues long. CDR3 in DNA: TGCAGCGTTGATGGGAGGGGACAGGGACCTGGCTACACCTTC. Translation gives CSVDGRGQGPGYTF.

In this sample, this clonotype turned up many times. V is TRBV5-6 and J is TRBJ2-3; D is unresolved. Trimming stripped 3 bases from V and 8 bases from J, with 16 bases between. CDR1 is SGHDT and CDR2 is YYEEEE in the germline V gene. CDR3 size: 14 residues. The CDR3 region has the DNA TGTGCCAGCAGCTCTGATCCTGCCTCCCGTACGCAGTATTTT. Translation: CASSSDPASRTQYF.

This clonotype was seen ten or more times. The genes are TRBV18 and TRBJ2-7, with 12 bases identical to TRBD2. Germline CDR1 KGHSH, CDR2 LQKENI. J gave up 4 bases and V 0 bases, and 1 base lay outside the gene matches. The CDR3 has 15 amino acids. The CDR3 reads CASSPPTSGGYEQYF. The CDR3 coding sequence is TGTGCCAGCTCACCACCGACTAGCGGGGGTTACGAGCAGTACTTC.